Below, 28 T cell receptor beta chains from the same sample are listed, as sequenced in a study of OX40 agonist ivuxolimab in advanced cancers. Receptor amplification or capture employed the immunoSEQ multiplex PCR assay. The source is immuneACCESS, and TCRdb retained only in-frame sequences with V and J called. Part of the clones is not carried over; for the studies checked, unresolved V genes explain less than half of this, and the remainder is unexplained. In this sample the table shows 50,000 to 75,000 clones, around 87% of which occur a single time. The ten largest account for about 0.37% of the sample. The sequenced sample was CD4+ or CD8+ T cells sorted from blood, obtained in a trial of the OX40 agonist ivuxolimab. Receptors were obtained from an adult with an advanced solid tumor such as melanoma, head and neck, liver or kidney cancer.

This clone was picked up a small number of times. The V gene is TRBV4-1, the J gene TRBJ1-5, with D possibly being TRBD1 (5 bases). With 5 bases removed from V and 5 bases from J, the gap between germline ends came to 7 bases. CDR1 and CDR2 from the germline V gene are MGHRA and YSYEKL. CDR3 length: 12 amino acids. The CDR3 bases are TGCGCCAGCAGCTCACAGGATCAGCCCCAGCATTTT. Its translation: CASSSQDQPQHF.

The chain recombines TRBV6-9 with TRBJ2-3; D remains ambiguous. Trimming pared 6 bases from V and 0 bases from J, leaving 10 bases between. There are 14 residues in the CDR3. CDR1 and CDR2 (germline): MNHGY, SVAAGI. The CDR3 protein is CASRTTNSTDTQYF. The CDR3 nucleotides are TGTGCCAGCAGGACAACGAATAGCACAGATACGCAGTATTTT.

The chain combines TRBV5-4 with TRBJ2-5; 10 positions match TRBD2. CDR1 is SGHNT, CDR2 YYREEE, per germline (reference sequence). This CDR3 comprises 16 residues. After removal of 3 bases from V and 4 bases from J, the junction contained 9 bases not matched to a gene. The CDR3 loop is CASSWRSGGAGETQYF. CDR3 bases: TGTGCCAGCAGCTGGAGAAGCGGGGGGGCGGGAGAGACCCAGTACTTC.

The genes are TRBV18 and TRBJ1-5, with D tentatively TRBD1 (5 bases). The CDR3 totals 16 residues. V was shortened by 0 bases and J by 2 bases, with 11 bases between the two germline ends. Germline V lookup: CDR1 KGHSH, CDR2 LQKENI. The CDR3: CASSPPGGTGNQPQHF. The DNA of the CDR3 is TGTGCCAGCTCACCACCGGGAGGGACTGGCAATCAGCCCCAGCATTTT.

The chain carries TRBV7-8 and TRBJ1-1; 7 bases match TRBD1. This CDR3 has 13 amino acids. In germline, CDR1 is SGHVS, CDR2 FQNEAQ. Trimming took 4 bases from V and 10 from J; bases not matched to a gene: 9. The CDR3 coding sequence is TGTGCCAGCAGCTCGACAGGGCCCACCGTAGCTTTCTTT. Translation: CASSSTGPTVAFF.

The chain combines TRBV19 with TRBJ1-1; TRBD1 aligns across 12 bases. V was clipped by 7 bases and J by 10 bases; unmatched bases: 7. CDR3 length equals 13 residues. CDR1 is LNHDA and CDR2 is SQIVND in the germline V gene (reference sequence). The CDR3 DNA is TGTGCCAGTATGGGACAGGGGGCCGCGAGAGCTTTCTTT. Its protein product is CASMGQGAARAFF.

This clone was counted only a few times. This chain links TRBV13 with TRBJ2-2; TRBD2 matches 16 bases. Trimming removed 5 bases from V and 5 bases from J; junction bases left unmatched: 11. CDR1 and CDR2 (germline): PRHDT, FYEKMQ (reference sequence). CDR3 length: 19 residues. The CDR3 DNA reads as TGTGCCAGCAGCCCGGGACTAGCGGGGGGGCCTCGGAAAACCGGGGAGCTGTTTTTT. It specifies CASSPGLAGGPRKTGELFF.

This clone was counted only a few times. The CDR3 DNA reads as TGCGCCAGCAGCCAAGAACTAGCGGGGGGTTCAAATACGCAGTATTTT. It translates to CASSQELAGGSNTQYF. This chain joins TRBV4-3 and TRBJ2-3, with 12 bases identical to TRBD2. V lost 0 bases, J lost 7 bases, and 5 bases stayed unmatched. The length of the CDR3 is 16 residues. Germline lookup yields CDR1 LGHNA and CDR2 YSLEER.

The chain is built from TRBV21-1 and TRBJ2-5. TRBV21-1 is deemed a pseudogene. This CDR3 has 12 residues. The CDR3 bases are TGTGCCAGCAGCAAAGTTAGGGAGACCCAGTACTTC. Translated: CASSKVRETQYF.

The table lists this clone with a few counts. The chain combines TRBV19 with TRBJ1-5, with D perhaps TRBD1 (6 bases). CDR3 length: 14 residues. V was clipped by 4 bases and J by 3 bases, with 10 bases between them. Germline values: CDR1 LNHDA, CDR2 SQIVND (reference sequence). The CDR3 loop reads CASSTGQPNQPQHF. The CDR3 nucleotides are TGTGCCAGTAGTACCGGACAGCCCAATCAGCCCCAGCATTTT.

The V gene is TRBV7-9, the J gene TRBJ2-2; D might be TRBD2 (6 bases). Trimming stripped 2 bases from V and 0 bases from J, with 13 bases between. The CDR3 sequence is 17 residues long. The germline gives CDR1 SEHNR, CDR2 FQNEAQ (reference sequence). CDR3: CASSLRGTLSNTGELFF. The CDR3 DNA reads TGTGCCAGCAGCTTACGGGGGACCCTCTCGAACACCGGGGAGCTGTTTTTT.

This rearrangement joins TRBV18 to TRBJ2-7, with D perhaps matching TRBD2 (5 bases). The CDR3 extends over 15 amino acids. Trimming pared 0 bases from V and 3 bases from J, leaving 12 bases between. Germline V gene sequence: CDR1 KGHSH, CDR2 LQKENI. The CDR3 DNA follows: TGTGCCAGCTCACCACCTTCGGGGAACGGCTACGAGCAGTACTTC. This gives the protein CASSPPSGNGYEQYF. The whole variable domain, filled in from reference TRBV18 and TRBJ2-7, reads NAGVMQNPRHLVRRRGQEARLRCSPMKGHSHVYWYRQLPEEGLKFMVYLQKENIIDESGMPKERFSAEFPKEGPSILRIQQVVRGDSAAYFCASSPPSGNGYEQYFGPGTRLTVT.

The V and J genes are TRBV7-9 and TRBJ2-7; the match to TRBD1 covers 7 bases. The germline CDR1 and CDR2 sequences are SEHNR and FQNEAQ (reference sequence). V was pared by 3 bases and J by 2 bases, with 7 bases of the junction left unmatched. This CDR3 contains 15 residues. The chain's CDR3 is CASSFYRDSTYEQYF. For the CDR3, the DNA is TGTGCCAGCAGCTTCTACCGGGACAGTACCTACGAGCAGTACTTC.

The chain combines TRBV7-8 with TRBJ2-3; D is perhaps TRBD2 (6 bases). The germline CDR1 and CDR2 sequences are SGHVS and FQNEAQ. The CDR3 spans 16 residues. V dropped 0 bases and J dropped 2 bases, with 12 bases sitting between them. The CDR3 region is CASSLASAGTTDTQYF. Written as DNA, the CDR3 is TGTGCCAGCAGCTTAGCCTCTGCGGGGACCACAGATACGCAGTATTTT. The full variable domain, its missing parts supplied by reference TRBV7-8 and TRBJ2-3, is GAGVSQSPRYKVAKRGQDVALRCDPISGHVSLFWYQQALGQGPEFLTYFQNEAQLDKSGLPSDRFFAERPEGSVSTLKIQRTQQEDSAVYLCASSLASAGTTDTQYFGPGTRLTVL.

This rearrangement joins TRBV5-1 to TRBJ2-5; a weak D match, TRBD2 (6 bases). V gave up 4 bases and J gave up 7 bases, with 17 bases separating them. CDR3 length: 14 residues. Per the germline V gene, CDR1 is SGHRS and CDR2 is YFSETQ. CDR3 sequence reads: CASSPSGRAGTQYF. The CDR3 DNA reads as TGCGCCAGCAGCCCATCTGGGCGAGCGGGGACCCAGTACTTC.

The V gene is TRBV5-4, the J gene TRBJ2-5, with 8 bases aligning to TRBD2. The ends lost 1 base at V and 6 bases at J; junction bases unmatched: 17. CDR3 length equals 18 residues. CDR1 and CDR2 from the germline V gene are SGHNT and YYREEE (reference sequence). CDR3 region: CASSLPPPIAGLRKTQYF. In DNA form, the CDR3 reads TGTGCCAGCAGCTTGCCCCCCCCTATAGCGGGGCTCCGGAAGACCCAGTACTTC.

This sequence joins TRBV18 and TRBJ2-5, with 9 bases lining up with TRBD2. Germline CDR1 KGHSH, CDR2 LQKENI. V lost 0 bases and J lost 1; bases outside the gene matches: 6. The CDR3 length is 17 residues. The CDR3 sequence is CASSPPVSGGSQETQYF. CDR3 coding DNA: TGTGCCAGCTCACCACCGGTTAGCGGGGGATCCCAAGAGACCCAGTACTTC.

The J gene is TRBJ2-2, the V gene TRBV4-1; tentatively, D is TRBD1 or TRBD2 (6 bases each). V lost 3 bases, J lost 4 bases, and 18 bases lay in between. The CDR3 has 17 amino acids. CDR1 MGHRA and CDR2 YSYEKL come from the germline V gene. This chain's CDR3 is CASSQKEGGIFTGELFF. The CDR3 DNA reads TGCGCCAGCAGCCAGAAAGAGGGGGGAATTTTCACCGGGGAGCTGTTTTTT.

This chain uses TRBV6-1 with TRBJ1-5, with a weak D call TRBD1 (5 bases). Trimming took off 11 bases at V and 9 bases at J, with 14 bases between the two ends. Germline V gene data show CDR1 as MNHNS and CDR2 as SASEGT. This CDR3 region has 11 residues. The DNA for the CDR3 is TGTGCCCCCTTCGGGGGATGGCCCCAGCATTTT. Translation gives CAPFGGWPQHF.

The chain is built from TRBV7-3 and TRBJ2-7; D not resolved. The V gene lost 5 bases and the J gene lost 2 bases, with 10 bases spanning the gap. This CDR3 is 13 amino acids long. CDR1 and CDR2 from the germline V gene are SGHTA and FQGTGA. This chain's CDR3 is CASSPKGTYEQYF. As DNA, the CDR3 is TGTGCCAGCAGCCCCAAGGGAACCTACGAGCAGTACTTC. The full variable domain, its missing parts supplied by reference TRBV7-3 and TRBJ2-7, is GAGVSQTPSNKVTEKGKYVELRCDPISGHTALYWYRQSLGQGPEFLIYFQGTGAADDSGLPNDRFFAVRPEGSVSTLKIQRTERGDSAVYLCASSPKGTYEQYFGPGTRLTVT.

This chain connects TRBV19 to TRBJ1-1, with D unclear. There are 12 residues in the CDR3. Germline V gives CDR1 LNHDA, CDR2 SQIVND (reference sequence). The V gene lost 4 bases and the J gene lost 5 bases, with 8 bases spanning the gap. The CDR3 reads CASSNLVTEAFF. The CDR3 bases are TGTGCCAGTAGTAACTTAGTGACTGAAGCTTTCTTT. The full variable domain, its missing parts supplied by reference TRBV19 and TRBJ1-1, is DGGITQSPKYLFRKEGQNVTLSCEQNLNHDAMYWYRQDPGQGLRLIYYSQIVNDFQKGDIAEGYSVSREKKESFPLTVTSAQKNPTAFYLCASSNLVTEAFFGQGTRLTVV.

The chain carries TRBV7-2 and TRBJ2-5; D is unresolved. The length of the CDR3 is 13 residues. V was trimmed by 0 bases and J by 5 bases, leaving 7 bases between them. Germline V gives CDR1 SGHTA, CDR2 FQGNSA. The CDR3 region is CASSLARQETQYF. CDR3 nucleotide sequence: TGTGCCAGCAGCTTAGCCCGCCAGGAGACCCAGTACTTC.

The genes are TRBV5-4 and TRBJ1-2; maybe TRBD1 (5 bases). Germline lookup yields CDR1 SGHNT and CDR2 YYREEE (reference sequence). This CDR3 is 16 amino acids long. Deletions cut 0 bases from V and 0 bases from J, with 12 bases between. The CDR3 sequence: CASSLDRRVANYGYTF. DNA of the CDR3: TGTGCCAGCAGCTTGGATCGCAGGGTGGCTAACTATGGCTACACCTTC. The variable domain in full, with the rest retrieved from reference TRBV5-4 and TRBJ1-2, is ETGVTQSPTHLIKTRGQQVTLRCSSQSGHNTVSWYQQALGQGPQFIFQYYREEENGRGNFPPRFSGLQFPNYSSELNVNALELDDSALYLCASSLDRRVANYGYTFGSGTRLTVV.

CDR3: CASSFSTGYTEAFF. CDR3 nucleotide sequence: TGCGCCAGCAGCTTCTCGACAGGGTACACTGAAGCTTTCTTT. The chain joins TRBV5-1 to TRBJ1-1, with 7 bases that match TRBD1. CDR1 is SGHRS, CDR2 YFSETQ, per germline. CDR3 size: 14 residues. J gave up 3 bases and V 2 bases, and 4 bases lay outside the gene matches.

The CDR3 sequence: CASIRGARLNTEAFF. For the CDR3, the DNA is TGTGCCAGTATAAGGGGCGCGCGCTTGAACACTGAAGCTTTCTTT. The chain is built from TRBV19 and TRBJ1-1; D may be TRBD1 (5 bases). The germline V and J ends were trimmed by 7 bases and 0 bases, with 15 bases remaining between them. Germline CDR1 reads LNHDA; CDR2 reads SQIVND (reference sequence). This CDR3 has 15 amino acids.

The gene calls are TRBV10-2 and TRBJ1-1; D gene ambiguous. CDR3 length: 13 amino acids. Germline V lookup: CDR1 WSHSY, CDR2 SAAADI. The ends were cut back, 9 bases at V and 2 bases at J, with 13 bases in the middle. The CDR3 reads CASSRGDNTEAFF. As DNA, the CDR3 is TGCGCCAGTTCTCGGGGTGATAACACTGAAGCTTTCTTT.

This chain uses TRBV7-9 with TRBJ1-6, with TRBD1 identical over 8 bases. CDR1 SEHNR and CDR2 FQNEAQ come from the germline V gene (reference sequence). This CDR3 contains 12 residues. The V gene end was trimmed by 6 bases and the J gene end by 10 bases; junction bases not matched to a gene: 2. This CDR3 reads CASRTGESPLHF. CDR3 bases: TGTGCCAGCAGGACAGGGGAATCACCCCTCCACTTT.

The genes are TRBV18 and TRBJ2-6; 10 bases are a match to TRBD1. This CDR3 spans 17 amino acids. Trimming removed 5 bases from V and 1 base from J; junction bases left unmatched: 5. Per germline, CDR1 KGHSH and CDR2 LQKENI. CDR3 sequence: CASSRSGQGSGANVLTF. Here the CDR3 DNA reads TGTGCCAGCTCAAGATCGGGACAGGGGTCTGGGGCCAACGTCCTGACTTTC.